This TCR beta chain was observed in a study of shared T cell receptors in the human thymus. This clone was picked up a small number of times. Sequence at one end of the junction differs from germline and may be a read error. The data were produced by immunoSEQ multiplex PCR, yet TCRdb's version contains in-frame clones alone and is incomplete. The sample contains more than 550,000 clones, 70% to 90% of which appear only once. CDR3 size: 21 residues. CDR1 and CDR2 (germline): SGHRS, YFSETQ. This same sample was also part of a study on human thymus T cells. That paper adds: Immunologically healthy infants in Finland undergoing congenital heart defect surgery were the donors. Resections from corrective heart surgery provided thymus tissue. Apparent bias marked the V and J gene usage of thymic and blood repertoires. Related research described thymic repertoires that were highly overlapping among unrelated individuals.

Sequencing used thymocytes. The chain couples TRBV5-1 to TRBJ2-2, with 7 positions matching TRBD1. This clonotype was obtained from a boy less than two years old with a congenital heart defect. The CDR3 loop is CASSLAVQQGPPNANPGELFF. The CDR3 coding sequence is TGCGCCAGCAGCTTGGCAGTACAACAGGGGCCGCCGAACGCGAACCCCGGGGAGCTGTTTTTT. The full variable domain, in which reference TRBV5-1 and TRBJ2-2 provide the parts outside the CDR3, is KAGVTQTPRYLIKTRGQQVTLSCSPISGHRSVSWYQQTPGQGLQFLFEYFSETQRNKGNFPGRFSGRQFSNSRSEMNVSTLELGDSALYLCASSLAVQQGPPNANPGELFFGEGSRLTVL.